The clone carrying this T cell receptor (beta chain) was seen a few times. The data originate from a study of regulatory T cells in long-lasting Graves disease. Germline values: CDR1 MDHEN, CDR2 SYDVKM. The CDR3 is 15 residues long. The ends were cut back, 8 bases at V and 4 bases at J, with 19 bases in the middle. Building the TCR beta libraries relied on iRepertoire HTBI primers, and CDR3 regions underwent Arm-PCR. TCRdb recomputed calls from the multiplex PCR reads with MiXCR, one row per CDR3 protein. The sample has nearly 350,000 distinct CDR3 sequences; around 20% are singletons. Time point meaning: persistent/refractory GD, antithyroid drugs over 5 years with positive TRAb. PBMCs provided the RNA from which the TCR library was made.

The material was peripheral blood mononuclear cells (PBMCs), obtained when the disease was refractory, from a patient treated with antithyroid drugs. The gene calls are TRBV28 and TRBJ2-3, with D unclear. The receptor was isolated from a female donor with Graves disease. The CDR3 DNA sequence: TGTGCCAGCCACCCACCGGTTTCATCACCAGATACGCAGTATTTT. Translating gives CASHPPVSSPDTQYF.